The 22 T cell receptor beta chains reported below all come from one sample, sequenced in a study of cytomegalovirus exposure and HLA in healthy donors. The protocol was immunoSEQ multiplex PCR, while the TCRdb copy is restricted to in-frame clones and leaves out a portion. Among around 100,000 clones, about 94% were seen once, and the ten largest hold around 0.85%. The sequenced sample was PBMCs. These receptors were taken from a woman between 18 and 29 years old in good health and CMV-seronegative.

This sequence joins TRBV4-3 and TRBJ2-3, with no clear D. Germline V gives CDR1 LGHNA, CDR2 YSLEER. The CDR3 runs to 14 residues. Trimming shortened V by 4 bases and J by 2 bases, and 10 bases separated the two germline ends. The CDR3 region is CASSRNELTDTQYF. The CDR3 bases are TGCGCCAGCAGCCGAAACGAGCTCACAGATACGCAGTATTTT.

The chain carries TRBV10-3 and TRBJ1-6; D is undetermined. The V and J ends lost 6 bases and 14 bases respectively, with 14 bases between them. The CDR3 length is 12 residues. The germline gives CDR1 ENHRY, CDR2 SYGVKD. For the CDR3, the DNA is TGTGCCATCAGCCCGAGTGTTACGGCCCTCCACTTT. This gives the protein CAISPSVTALHF.

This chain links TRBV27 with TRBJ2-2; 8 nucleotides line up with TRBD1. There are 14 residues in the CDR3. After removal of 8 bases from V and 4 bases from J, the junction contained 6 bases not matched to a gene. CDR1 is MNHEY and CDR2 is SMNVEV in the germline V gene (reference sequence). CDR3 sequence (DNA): TGTGCCAGCGGACAGGGCATTTTCACCGGGGAGCTGTTTTTT. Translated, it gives CASGQGIFTGELFF.

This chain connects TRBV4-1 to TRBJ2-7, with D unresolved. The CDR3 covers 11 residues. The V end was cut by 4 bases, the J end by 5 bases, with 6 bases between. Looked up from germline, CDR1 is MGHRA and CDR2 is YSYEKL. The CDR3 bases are TGCGCCAGCAGCCCTAGTAACGAGCAGTACTTC. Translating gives CASSPSNEQYF.

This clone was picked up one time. This CDR3 is CASSLDAGGIYGSLHF. DNA of the CDR3: TGTGCCAGCAGCTTAGACGCAGGGGGGATATATGGATCCCTCCACTTT. The chain uses TRBV7-2 and TRBJ1-6, with 7 bases fitting TRBD1. There are 16 residues in the CDR3. Germline assignment: CDR1 SGHTA and CDR2 FQGNSA. J lost 14 bases, V lost 1 base, and 14 bases had no gene match.

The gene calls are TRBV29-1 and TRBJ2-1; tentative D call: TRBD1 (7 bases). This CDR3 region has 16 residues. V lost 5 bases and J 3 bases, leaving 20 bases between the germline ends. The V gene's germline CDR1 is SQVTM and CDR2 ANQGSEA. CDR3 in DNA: TGCAGCGTTCTGGGGACAGACTTGGGAGGCTACAATGAGCAGTTCTTC. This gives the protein CSVLGTDLGGYNEQFF.

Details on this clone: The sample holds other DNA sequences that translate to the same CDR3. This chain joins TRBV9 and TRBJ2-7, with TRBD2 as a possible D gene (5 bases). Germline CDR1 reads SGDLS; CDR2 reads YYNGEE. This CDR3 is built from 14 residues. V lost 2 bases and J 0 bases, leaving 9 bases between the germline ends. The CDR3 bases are TGTGCCAGCAGCGTTGGACTGAGCTCCTACGAGCAGTACTTC. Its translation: CASSVGLSSYEQYF.

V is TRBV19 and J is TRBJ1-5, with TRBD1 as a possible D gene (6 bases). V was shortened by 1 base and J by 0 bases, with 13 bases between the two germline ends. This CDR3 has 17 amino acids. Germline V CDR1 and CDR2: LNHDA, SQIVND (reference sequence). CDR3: CASSIGGGFNSNQPQHF. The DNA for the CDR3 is TGTGCCAGTAGTATAGGTGGGGGCTTCAATAGCAATCAGCCCCAGCATTTT.

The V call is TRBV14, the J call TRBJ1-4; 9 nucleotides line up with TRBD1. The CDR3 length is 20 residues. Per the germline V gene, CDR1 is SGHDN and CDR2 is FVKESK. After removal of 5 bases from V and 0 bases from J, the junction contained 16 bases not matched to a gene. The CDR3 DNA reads TGTGCCAGCAGCGCAAGCCGGCTACCGGGACAGGGAGCAACTAATGAAAAACTGTTTTTT. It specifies CASSASRLPGQGATNEKLFF.

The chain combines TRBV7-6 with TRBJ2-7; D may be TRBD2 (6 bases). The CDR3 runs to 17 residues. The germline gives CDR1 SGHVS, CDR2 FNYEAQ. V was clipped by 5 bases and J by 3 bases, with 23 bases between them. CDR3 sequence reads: CASSPRLKGPSVYEQYF. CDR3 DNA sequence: TGTGCCAGCAGCCCACGGTTAAAGGGCCCTAGCGTCTACGAGCAGTACTTC.

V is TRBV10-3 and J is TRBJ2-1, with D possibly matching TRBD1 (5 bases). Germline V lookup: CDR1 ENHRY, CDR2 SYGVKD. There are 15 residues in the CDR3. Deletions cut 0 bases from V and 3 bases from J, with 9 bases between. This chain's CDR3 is CAISESQQGYNEQFF. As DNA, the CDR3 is TGTGCCATCAGTGAGTCCCAGCAGGGCTACAATGAGCAGTTCTTC.

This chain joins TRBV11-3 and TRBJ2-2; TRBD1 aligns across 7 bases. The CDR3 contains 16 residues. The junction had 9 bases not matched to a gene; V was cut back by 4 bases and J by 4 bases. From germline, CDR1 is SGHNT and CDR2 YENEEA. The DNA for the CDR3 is TGTGCCAGCAGCTCAGGACAGGCCTTGGGCACCGGGGAGCTGTTTTTT. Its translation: CASSSGQALGTGELFF.

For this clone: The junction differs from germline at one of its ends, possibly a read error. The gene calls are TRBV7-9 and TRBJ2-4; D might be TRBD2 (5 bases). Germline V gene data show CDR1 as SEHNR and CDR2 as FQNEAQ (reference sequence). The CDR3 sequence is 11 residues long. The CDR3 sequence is CASSTSGRAHF. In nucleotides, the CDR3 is TGTGCCAGCAGCACCTCGGGAAGGGCGCACTTC.

The chain's CDR3 is CATSRGGSNTEAFF. The CDR3 DNA is TGTGCCACCAGCAGAGGGGGCTCCAACACTGAAGCTTTCTTT. The V gene is TRBV15, the J gene TRBJ1-1; D might be TRBD1 (5 bases). The CDR3 consists of 14 residues. The germline V and J ends were trimmed by 1 base and 2 bases, with 8 bases remaining between them. Germline lookup yields CDR1 LNHNV and CDR2 YYDKDF (reference sequence).

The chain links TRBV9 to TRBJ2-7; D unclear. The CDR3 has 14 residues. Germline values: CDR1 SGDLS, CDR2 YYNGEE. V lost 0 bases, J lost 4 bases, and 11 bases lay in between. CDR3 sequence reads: CASSVGQAPYEQYF. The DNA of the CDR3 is TGTGCCAGCAGCGTAGGTCAGGCTCCGTACGAGCAGTACTTC.

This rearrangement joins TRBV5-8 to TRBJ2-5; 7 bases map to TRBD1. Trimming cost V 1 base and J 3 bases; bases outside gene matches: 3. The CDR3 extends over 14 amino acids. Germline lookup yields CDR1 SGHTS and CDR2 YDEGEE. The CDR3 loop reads CASSLTGAKETQYF. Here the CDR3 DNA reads TGTGCCAGCAGCTTGACAGGGGCGAAAGAGACCCAGTACTTC. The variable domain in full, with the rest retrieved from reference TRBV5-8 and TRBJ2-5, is EAGVTQSPTHLIKTRGQQATLRCSPISGHTSVYWYQQALGLGLQFLLWYDEGEERNRGNFPPRFSGRQFPNYSSELNVNALELEDSALYLCASSLTGAKETQYFGPGTRLLVL.

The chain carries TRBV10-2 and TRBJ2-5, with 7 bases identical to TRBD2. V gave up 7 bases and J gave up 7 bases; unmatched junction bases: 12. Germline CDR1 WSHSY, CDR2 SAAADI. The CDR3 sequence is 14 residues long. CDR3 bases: TGCGCCAGCACCCGGGACTATCCCGGAGGGACCCAGTACTTC. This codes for CASTRDYPGGTQYF.

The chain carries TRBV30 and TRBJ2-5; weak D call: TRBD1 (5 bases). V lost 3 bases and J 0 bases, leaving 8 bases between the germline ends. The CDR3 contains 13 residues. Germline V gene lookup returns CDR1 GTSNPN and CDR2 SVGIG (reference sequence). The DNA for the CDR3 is TGTGCCTGGAGCATAGGGGACCAAGAGACCCAGTACTTC. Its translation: CAWSIGDQETQYF.

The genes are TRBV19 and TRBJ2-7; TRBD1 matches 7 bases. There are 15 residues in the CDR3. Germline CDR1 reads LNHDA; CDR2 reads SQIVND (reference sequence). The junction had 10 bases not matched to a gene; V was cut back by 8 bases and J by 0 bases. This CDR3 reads CASGDRQGSSYEQYF. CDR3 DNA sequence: TGTGCCAGTGGGGATCGACAGGGCAGCTCCTACGAGCAGTACTTC.

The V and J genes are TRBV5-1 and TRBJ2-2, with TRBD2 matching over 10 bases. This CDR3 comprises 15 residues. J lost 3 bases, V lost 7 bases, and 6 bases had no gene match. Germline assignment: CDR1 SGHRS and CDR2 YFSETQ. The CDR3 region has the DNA TGCGCCAGCTTCGCGACTAGCGGGTACACCGGGGAGCTGTTTTTT. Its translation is CASFATSGYTGELFF.

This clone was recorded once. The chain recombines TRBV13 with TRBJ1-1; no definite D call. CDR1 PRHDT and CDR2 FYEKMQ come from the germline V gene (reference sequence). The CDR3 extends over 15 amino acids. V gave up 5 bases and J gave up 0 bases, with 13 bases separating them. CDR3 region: CASSRYGVLNTEAFF. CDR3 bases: TGTGCCAGCAGCCGCTATGGAGTGTTGAACACTGAAGCTTTCTTT.

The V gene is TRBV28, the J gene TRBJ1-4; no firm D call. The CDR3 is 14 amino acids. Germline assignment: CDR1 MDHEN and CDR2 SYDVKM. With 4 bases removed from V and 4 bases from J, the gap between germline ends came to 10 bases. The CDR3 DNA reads TGTGCCAGCAGTTGGCACAGTCGTAATGAAAAACTGTTTTTT. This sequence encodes CASSWHSRNEKLFF.